The clone carrying this TCR beta chain was seen repeatedly, ten times or more. Its antigen is unidentified. The junction departs from the called germline gene at one end, perhaps through a read error. Sample-barcoded 5' priming and a J-beta primer mix drove a second PCR of roughly 7 to 11 cycles. TCRdb re-called the 5' RACE reads through MiXCR, storing one row per CDR3 protein. The data hold 1.5 million to 2 million distinct CDR3 sequences, with 30% to 40% observed a single time. This CDR3 contains 12 residues. The germline V gene has CDR1 SGHRS and CDR2 YFSETQ. This entry belongs to a study of blood T cells in healthy people across ages. General study points: The percentage of naive T cells correlated strongly with TCR beta diversity.

The sequenced sample was blood. The rearrangement joins TRBV5-1 to TRBJ2-7; D uncertain. This clonotype was obtained from a young woman in good health. In DNA form, the CDR3 reads TGTGCCAGCAGCTCCTCAGACTACGAGCAGTACTTC. It translates to CASSSSDYEQYF.